These T cell receptor beta chains were read from a single sample in a study of shared clonotypes between healthy human individuals. Method: immunoSEQ multiplex PCR; TCRdb's copy keeps in-frame clones and lacks some. The table lists roughly 1 million clones, 70% to 80% of them singletons. The sample was memory CD4+ T cells sorted from blood. The receptors here all came from a man between 18 and 29 years old in good health. The CDR3 runs from the conserved cysteine through the conserved F or W. D genes are given only for firm matches. Some rows have no size entry. The others give once, few or many, or a class for an expanded clone.

clone_size,v_call,j_call,d_call,cdr3_aa,cdr3_nt
.,TRBV9,TRBJ1-2,.,CASSPRDGTNYGYTF,TGTGCCAGCAGCCCCCGGGACGGAACTAACTATGGCTACACCTTC
.,TRBV6-5,TRBJ2-1,.,CASSDWQDLLF,TGTGCCAGCAGTGATTGGCAGGATTTACTCTTC
once,TRBV7-9,TRBJ2-6,.,CASSPGGSGANVLTF,TGTGCCAGCAGCCCCGGAGGGTCCGGGGCCAACGTCCTGACTTTC
once,TRBV4-3,TRBJ2-4,.,CASSQEGYSKNIQYF,TGCGCCAGCAGCCAAGAAGGCTACTCCAAAAACATTCAGTACTTC
.,TRBV19,TRBJ1-5,.,CASRYREDQPQHF,TGTGCCAGTAGATACAGGGAGGACCAGCCCCAGCATTTT
once,TRBV7-2,TRBJ2-7,.,CASSSTSLGYYEQYF,TGTGCCAGCAGCTCGACTAGTTTAGGGTACTACGAGCAGTACTTC
.,TRBV21-1,TRBJ2-7,.,CASSNAGDSGRSSYEQYF,TGTGCCAGCAGCAACGCCGGGGATAGCGGGAGGAGCTCCTACGAGCAGTACTTC
.,TRBV27,TRBJ2-7,.,CASSLLSSPTIYEQYF,TGTGCCAGCAGTTTACTGAGCAGTCCTACGATCTACGAGCAGTACTTC
.,TRBV30,TRBJ2-6,.,CAWSANTGLGSVANVLTF,TGTGCCTGGAGCGCGAACACAGGCCTAGGCTCTGTGGCCAACGTCCTGACTTTC
.,TRBV2,TRBJ2-7,TRBD2,CASRAPGGTFYEQYF,TGTGCCAGCAGAGCGCCGGGAGGGACTTTCTACGAGCAGTACTTC
.,TRBV2,TRBJ1-5,TRBD1,CASRNRGLSNQPQHF,TGTGCCAGCAGGAACAGGGGACTGTCCAATCAGCCCCAGCATTTT
.,TRBV15,TRBJ2-5,.,CATSRSRTVQETQYF,TGTGCCACCAGCAGATCAAGGACAGTCCAAGAGACCCAGTACTTC
once,TRBV28,TRBJ2-7,.,CASSLVGGSYEQYF,TGTGCCAGCAGTTTGGTGGGGGGATCCTACGAGCAGTACTTC
.,TRBV10-2,TRBJ2-3,.,CASSEQGGTQYF,TGCGCCAGCAGTGAGCAGGGAGGTACGCAGTATTTT
.,TRBV2,TRBJ2-5,TRBD1,CATGPDRAQETQYF,TGTGCCACAGGACCGGACAGGGCGCAAGAGACCCAGTACTTC
.,TRBV2,TRBJ1-2,TRBD1,CASSEEWTGQGYTF,TGTGCCAGCAGTGAAGAGTGGACAGGGCAGGGCTACACCTTC
.,TRBV30,TRBJ1-2,.,CAWNPGANYGYTF,TGTGCCTGGAACCCAGGGGCCAACTATGGCTACACCTTC
.,TRBV9,TRBJ2-3,.,CASSAYQGSADTQYF,TGTGCCAGCAGCGCCTACCAGGGGTCAGCAGATACGCAGTATTTT
.,TRBV7-2,TRBJ2-7,.,CASSLGGGAVYEQYF,TGTGCCAGCAGCTTAGGAGGGGGGGCCGTATATGAGCAGTACTTC
.,TRBV7-9,TRBJ2-3,.,CASNQPLTATDTQYF,TGTGCCAGCAATCAACCTCTGACAGCCACAGATACGCAGTATTTT
.,TRBV9,TRBJ1-4,.,CASSERVGLSNEKLFF,TGTGCCAGCAGCGAGAGGGTGGGGTTGTCTAATGAAAAACTGTTTTTT
.,TRBV28,TRBJ1-5,TRBD1,CASSRDSLNQPQHF,TGTGCCAGCAGCAGGGACAGCCTCAATCAGCCCCAGCATTTT
few,TRBV7-2,TRBJ1-5,.,CASSLAGGNQPQHF,TGTGCCAGCAGCTTAGCCGGGGGCAATCAGCCCCAGCATTTT
.,TRBV7-2,TRBJ2-7,.,CASSLSGTPSYEQYF,TGTGCCAGCAGCTTATCCGGGACGCCCTCCTACGAGCAGTACTTC
.,TRBV28,TRBJ2-1,TRBD2,CASSLGTNYNEQFF,TGTGCCAGCAGCTTGGGGACTAATTACAATGAGCAGTTCTTC
.,TRBV27,TRBJ1-2,.,CASSPGGFGYTF,TGTGCCAGCAGTCCCGGGGGATTTGGCTACACCTTC
.,TRBV6-5,TRBJ2-2,.,CASSYTISGELFF,TGTGCCAGCAGTTACACTATCTCGGGGGAGCTGTTTTTT
.,TRBV5-1,TRBJ1-4,.,CASSLVPLWGGNEKLFF,TGCGCCAGCAGCTTGGTTCCCCTCTGGGGTGGGAATGAAAAACTGTTTTTT
.,TRBV27,TRBJ1-4,.,CASSLSGRFNEKLFF,TGTGCCAGCAGTTTATCCGGACGGTTCAATGAAAAACTGTTTTTT
.,TRBV7-9,TRBJ2-7,.,CASSPRRGLDEQYF,TGTGCCAGCAGCCCCCGGCGGGGACTGGACGAGCAGTACTTC